Only one count was recorded for the clone carrying this T cell receptor (beta chain). Its specificity is not known. The CDR3 sequence is 12 residues long. The V and J ends lost 3 bases and 7 bases respectively, with 10 bases between them. Per germline, CDR1 SGDLS and CDR2 YYNGEE. This sample stems from a study of T cell repertoires in urothelial bladder cancer. Study information: Resected lesion stages: three cT0, three cTa, three cT1, three cT2+.

The method was immunoSEQ multiplex PCR; TCRdb's version includes in-frame clones alone and lacks a portion of them. The repertoire consists of approximately 10,000 clones, with about three fifths occurring once and the leading ten covering less than 35%. Study-wide results and caveats: In carcinoma specimens, a single clone made up to roughly 17% of infiltrating lymphocytes. Benign specimens held more T cells than urothelial carcinoma specimens.

What was sequenced was tumor-infiltrating cells from bladder cancer. The rearrangement joins TRBV9 to TRBJ1-2; D might be TRBD1 (5 bases). The sequence was collected from a human donor with urothelial carcinoma. The CDR3 reads CASSAEGPGYTF. The CDR3 nucleotides read TGTGCCAGCAGCGCGGAGGGGCCTGGCTACACCTTC.